The 31 T cell receptor beta chains below all came from one sample that was sequenced in a study of molecular identifiers for immune sequencing clone quantification. In TCRdb, the PCR reads were re-called with MiXCR into one record per CDR3 protein. The sample has 460,000 or so distinct CDR3 sequences, roughly 24% seen once. The sequenced material came from naive CD8+ T cells from blood, with Jurkat cell RNA spiked in. The sample's subset: FACS-sorted CD8+CD4-CCR7+CD45RA+ naive T cells. The receptors originated from a human donor in good health. Some libraries in this study had Jurkat cell RNA spiked in.

The V call is TRBV9, the J call TRBJ2-7; D tentatively reads TRBD1 or TRBD2 (5 bases each). This CDR3 region has 15 residues. Trimming removed 0 bases from V and 6 bases from J, with 16 bases in between. The germline V gene encodes CDR1 SGDLS and CDR2 YYNGEE. CDR3 residues: CASSVAGTGRAEQYF. Written as DNA, the CDR3 is TGTGCCAGCAGCGTAGCGGGGACCGGGCGCGCCGAGCAGTACTTC.

V gene TRBV19 combines with J gene TRBJ1-1; D not resolved. This CDR3 comprises 12 residues. V lost 1 base to trimming and J lost 6 bases, with 6 bases between them. From germline, CDR1 is LNHDA and CDR2 SQIVND (reference sequence). CDR3 in amino acids: CASSIGLAEAFF. For the CDR3, the DNA is TGTGCCAGTAGTATAGGTCTGGCTGAAGCTTTCTTT. Variable domain in full (rest from reference TRBV19 and TRBJ1-1): DGGITQSPKYLFRKEGQNVTLSCEQNLNHDAMYWYRQDPGQGLRLIYYSQIVNDFQKGDIAEGYSVSREKKESFPLTVTSAQKNPTAFYLCASSIGLAEAFFGQGTRLTVV.

This clonotype occurred many times. The rearrangement links TRBV7-6 to TRBJ2-3; no firm D call. Trimming shortened V by 2 bases and J by 3 bases, and 6 bases separated the two germline ends. This CDR3 comprises 13 residues. Per the germline V gene, CDR1 is SGHVS and CDR2 is FNYEAQ. The CDR3 region is CASSLLVTDTQYF. In DNA, the CDR3 is TGTGCCAGCAGCTTATTAGTGACAGATACGCAGTATTTT.

This clonotype was counted ten times or more. The CDR3 here is CASSGTPEDTQYF. The CDR3, as DNA: TGTGCCAGCAGCGGGACCCCAGAAGATACGCAGTATTTT. V gene TRBV14 combines with J gene TRBJ2-3; D possibly matches TRBD1 or TRBD2 (5 bases each). The V end was cut by 5 bases, the J end by 5 bases, with 11 bases between. CDR1 and CDR2 from the germline V gene are SGHDN and FVKESK. The CDR3 runs to 13 residues.

This clonotype was seen many times. The chain uses TRBV27 and TRBJ2-3, with TRBD2 as a possible D gene (5 bases). CDR3 length: 13 amino acids. The germline V gene encodes CDR1 MNHEY and CDR2 SMNVEV (reference sequence). The V and J ends lost 5 bases and 14 bases respectively, with 20 bases between them. This chain's CDR3 is CASSLHPSAGWYF. The CDR3 DNA sequence: TGTGCCAGCAGTCTCCATCCCAGCGCGGGCTGGTATTTT.

This clonotype was recorded a few times. In DNA, the CDR3 is TGTGCCAGCAGTGACGGACAGGGGTTCACCGGGGAGCTGTTTTTT. Its translation: CASSDGQGFTGELFF. V is TRBV12-3 or TRBV12-4 and J is TRBJ2-2, with 9 positions matching TRBD1. This CDR3 is built from 15 residues. The V gene end was trimmed by 5 bases and the J gene end by 4 bases; junction bases not matched to a gene: 5.

This chain connects TRBV6-5 to TRBJ2-1; D is undetermined. V was trimmed by 2 bases and J by 5 bases, leaving 16 bases between them. Germline V gives CDR1 MNHEY, CDR2 SVGAGI. The length of the CDR3 is 16 residues. The CDR3 nucleotides read TGTGCCAGCAGTTACGCAACCCTAGGATCTGACAATGAGCAGTTCTTC. This sequence encodes CASSYATLGSDNEQFF.

This clonotype was recorded many times. The CDR3 here is CSVEGTSGETTDTQYF. The CDR3 DNA follows: TGCAGCGTTGAAGGGACTAGCGGGGAAACCACAGATACGCAGTATTTT. J is TRBJ2-3 and V is TRBV29-1; 12 bases agree with TRBD2. In germline, CDR1 is SQVTM, CDR2 ANQGSEA. This CDR3 contains 16 residues. The V gene end was trimmed by 1 base and the J gene end by 2 bases; junction bases not matched to a gene: 4.

The gene calls are TRBV9 and TRBJ1-5; no reliable D call. Germline V gives CDR1 SGDLS, CDR2 YYNGEE. This CDR3 contains 14 residues. Trimming shortened V by 4 bases and J by 8 bases, and 16 bases separated the two germline ends. The CDR3 reads CASSPSETEEPQHF. CDR3 bases: TGTGCCAGCAGCCCATCGGAGACGGAGGAGCCCCAGCATTTT.

This clonotype came up many times. The CDR3: CSAEQGNNEQYF. The DNA for the CDR3 is TGCAGCGCCGAGCAGGGTAATAACGAGCAGTACTTC. The chain is built from TRBV29-1 and TRBJ2-7; a weak D match, TRBD1 (5 bases). The CDR3 totals 12 residues. CDR1 is SQVTM, CDR2 ANQGSEA, per germline. Trimming took 7 bases from V and 5 from J, leaving 15 bases between them.

This clonotype was seen a few times. The genes are TRBV19 and TRBJ2-3; the D is unclear. Trimming left V 5 bases short and J 4 bases short, with 19 bases between. Germline CDR1 LNHDA, CDR2 SQIVND (reference sequence). This CDR3 comprises 16 residues. The CDR3 nucleotides read TGTGCCAGTAGTCCCCGGACGCTAGAGAGTTCAGATACGCAGTATTTT. The encoded protein is CASSPRTLESSDTQYF.

CDR3 sequence reads: CASRWGRGPRVENNEKLFF. Written as DNA, the CDR3 is TGTGCCAGCAGATGGGGCCGGGGCCCCCGCGTCGAGAATAATGAAAAACTGTTTTTT. V is TRBV7-9 and J is TRBJ1-4, with D possibly matching TRBD1 (5 bases). With 6 bases removed from V and 4 bases from J, the gap between germline ends came to 27 bases. Germline lookup yields CDR1 SEHNR and CDR2 FQNEAQ (reference sequence). The CDR3 has 19 amino acids.

The sample holds one count of this clonotype. The chain is built from TRBV20-1 and TRBJ2-7; no clear D. V was shortened by 0 bases and J by 4 bases, with 13 bases between the two germline ends. CDR3 size: 14 residues. CDR1 and CDR2 (germline): DFQATT, SNEGSKA (reference sequence). The CDR3 nucleotides read TGCAGTGCTAGAGATGACGAAACAGTGTACGAGCAGTACTTC. Protein: CSARDDETVYEQYF.

Details on this clonotype: Since a much larger clone is just one base distant, this may be a read error. V and J are TRBV5-1 and TRBJ2-7; 10 nucleotides match TRBD1. Germline CDR1 reads SGHRS; CDR2 reads YFSETQ. The CDR3 is 15 amino acids. The CDR3: CTSSLTRDRGVEQYF. CDR3 coding DNA: TGCACCAGCAGCTTGACCCGGGACAGGGGAGTCGAGCAGTACTTC.

The rearrangement links TRBV14 to TRBJ1-2; D possibly corresponds to TRBD1 (6 bases). Germline loops: CDR1 SGHDN, CDR2 FVKESK. The CDR3 consists of 15 residues. Trimming left V 4 bases short and J 3 bases short, with 15 bases between. The CDR3 nucleotides read TGTGCCAGCAGCCTTGGAACAGGGACCTACTATGGCTACACCTTC. It is translated as CASSLGTGTYYGYTF. Looking up the rest from reference TRBV14 and TRBJ1-2 gives the full variable domain: EAGVTQFPSHSVIEKGQTVTLRCDPISGHDNLYWYRRVMGKEIKFLLHFVKESKQDESGMPNNRFLAERTGGTYSTLKVQPAELEDSGVYFCASSLGTGTYYGYTFGSGTRLTVV.

Notes on this clonotype: Compared with germline, one end of the junction differs, possibly owing to a read error. CDR3 protein: CASRDGINSPPHF. CDR3 in DNA: TGTGCCAGTAGGGACGGGATCAATTCACCCCCCCACTTT. The chain carries TRBV6-2 or TRBV6-3 and TRBJ1-6, with a possible D match to TRBD1 (5 bases). The CDR3 extends over 13 amino acids. Germline V CDR1 and CDR2: MNHEY, SVGEGT.

This clonotype was picked up many times. This chain connects TRBV4-3 to TRBJ1-2; no firm D call. This CDR3 spans 14 amino acids. Germline assignment: CDR1 LGHNA and CDR2 YSLEER. Trimming took 3 bases from V and 6 from J, leaving 14 bases between them. CDR3 nucleotide sequence: TGCGCCAGCAGCCACAGTCAACGGGGTAATGGCTACACCTTC. Amino acid sequence: CASSHSQRGNGYTF.

This rearrangement joins TRBV5-6 to TRBJ1-1, with 9 bases fitting TRBD1. CDR1 is SGHDT and CDR2 is YYEEEE in the germline V gene. The V segment lost 3 bases and the J segment 5 bases; nucleotides outside the gene matches: 11. The CDR3 sequence is 16 residues long. The CDR3 protein is CASSWQPGQGRTEAFF. The CDR3 DNA sequence: TGTGCCAGCAGCTGGCAACCGGGACAGGGAAGGACTGAAGCTTTCTTT. Supplemented by reference TRBV5-6 and TRBJ1-1, the full variable domain reads DAGVTQSPTHLIKTRGQQVTLRCSPKSGHDTVSWYQQALGQGPQFIFQYYEEEERQRGNFPDRFSGHQFPNYSSELNVNALLLGDSALYLCASSWQPGQGRTEAFFGQGTRLTVV.

The rearrangement joins TRBV19 to TRBJ1-5; D ambiguous. Trimming took 2 bases from V and 5 from J, leaving 7 bases between them. The CDR3 runs 13 residues. Germline assignment: CDR1 LNHDA and CDR2 SQIVND (reference sequence). The CDR3 reads CASSIWSDQPQHF. CDR3 in DNA: TGTGCCAGTAGTATATGGAGTGATCAGCCCCAGCATTTT.

This clonotype was recorded at least ten times. This chain connects TRBV7-9 to TRBJ2-2; D may match TRBD1 or TRBD2 (5 bases each). V gave up 8 bases and J gave up 3 bases, with 16 bases separating them. CDR1 is SEHNR and CDR2 is FQNEAQ in the germline V gene (reference sequence). This CDR3 has 15 amino acids. Here the CDR3 reads CASEGSGEYTGELFF. The CDR3 DNA follows: TGTGCCAGCGAGGGGTCCGGGGAATACACCGGGGAGCTGTTTTTT.

The gene calls are TRBV6-6 and TRBJ1-5; D is perhaps TRBD1 (5 bases). The CDR3 consists of 13 residues. Germline values: CDR1 MNHNY, CDR2 SVGAGI (reference sequence). CDR3 residues: CAGGGISNQPQHF. DNA for the CDR3: TGTGCTGGCGGGGGGATTAGCAATCAGCCCCAGCATTTT.

The table lists this clonotype with many counts. At one end the junction does not follow the germline gene, possibly because of a read error. The chain recombines TRBV5-1 with TRBJ2-7; D remains ambiguous. Per the germline V gene, CDR1 is SGHRS and CDR2 is YFSETQ. This CDR3 comprises 13 residues. The CDR3 spells CASSLVPSYEQYF. The CDR3 nucleotides are TGTGCCAGCAGCTTGGTTCCCTCCTACGAGCAGTACTTC.

This chain connects TRBV30 to TRBJ2-5; D might be TRBD2 (5 bases). This CDR3 region has 13 residues. CDR1 and CDR2 from the germline V gene are GTSNPN and SVGIG (reference sequence). V lost 5 bases and J 2 bases, leaving 12 bases between the germline ends. The CDR3 sequence: CAWGSDFQETQYF. The CDR3 DNA reads as TGTGCCTGGGGGAGCGACTTTCAAGAGACCCAGTACTTC.

For this clonotype: With a much larger clone just one base away, this may be a read error. CDR3 region: CASSLSLAGEHETQYF. Here the CDR3 DNA reads TGTGCCAGCAGCTTAAGCCTAGCGGGAGAACATGAGACCCAGTACTTC. This chain joins TRBV7-9 and TRBJ2-5; 10 positions match TRBD2. CDR3 size: 16 residues. The J segment lost 5 bases and the V segment lost 2 bases, leaving 8 bases of the junction unmatched. CDR1 is SEHNR, CDR2 FQNEAQ, per germline (reference sequence).

The gene calls are TRBV20-1 and TRBJ2-7; D ambiguous. The CDR3 contains 11 residues. Germline CDR1 DFQATT, CDR2 SNEGSKA (reference sequence). V lost 0 bases, J lost 6 bases, and 6 bases lay in between. CDR3 coding DNA: TGCAGTGCTAGAGAGGCGGTCGAGCAGTACTTC. As protein: CSAREAVEQYF.

This clonotype was observed a few times. CDR3 DNA sequence: TGTGCCAGCAGCGAAGGGACAGGCACAGATACGCAGTATTTT. Protein product: CASSEGTGTDTQYF. The rearrangement joins TRBV7-7 to TRBJ2-3, with 7 bases aligning to TRBD1. Germline lookup yields CDR1 SSHAT and CDR2 FNYEAQ (reference sequence). The CDR3 contains 14 residues. The ends lost 5 bases at V and 1 base at J; junction bases unmatched: 3. The variable domain in full, with the rest retrieved from reference TRBV7-7 and TRBJ2-3, is GAGVSQSPRYKVTKRGQDVTLRCDPISSHATLYWYQQALGQGPEFLTYFNYEAQPDKSGLPSDRFSAERPEGSISTLTIQRTEQRDSAMYRCASSEGTGTDTQYFGPGTRLTVL.

This clonotype has only a few counts. The chain has TRBV7-9 and TRBJ1-1, with D uncertain. The germline V and J ends were trimmed by 5 bases and 0 bases, with 16 bases remaining between them. Germline values: CDR1 SEHNR, CDR2 FQNEAQ (reference sequence). The CDR3 is made up of 16 amino acids. The CDR3 loop reads CASSPITGRMNTEAFF. CDR3 DNA sequence: TGTGCCAGCAGCCCAATAACTGGACGGATGAACACTGAAGCTTTCTTT.

This clonotype was seen repeatedly, ten times or more. This CDR3 reads CASSQDLWQADSGANVLTF. The CDR3 DNA is TGCGCCAGCAGCCAAGATCTTTGGCAGGCTGACTCTGGGGCCAACGTCCTGACTTTC. The gene calls are TRBV4-3 and TRBJ2-6; D gene uncertain. The CDR3 consists of 19 residues. V was trimmed by 0 bases and J by 0 bases, leaving 15 bases between them. Germline CDR1 reads LGHNA; CDR2 reads YSLEER.

This clonotype turned up a few times. The J gene is TRBJ2-2, the V gene TRBV19; the D is unclear. CDR3 length: 12 residues. Trimming took off 8 bases at V and 2 bases at J, with 6 bases between the two ends. Germline V CDR1 and CDR2: LNHDA, SQIVND (reference sequence). The CDR3, as DNA: TGTGCCAGTCAGAGTAACACCGGGGAGCTGTTTTTT. Its translation is CASQSNTGELFF.

Turning to this clonotype: The junction departs from the called germline gene at one end, perhaps through a read error. The J gene is TRBJ1-5, the V gene TRBV28; 7 bases line up with TRBD1. Looked up from germline, CDR1 is MDHEN and CDR2 is SYDVKM. The CDR3 has 19 residues. CDR3 sequence reads: CVSTPPPYRGPYSNQPQHF. Written as DNA, the CDR3 is TGTGTCAGCACCCCCCCACCGTACAGGGGCCCCTATAGCAATCAGCCCCAGCATTTT.

The CDR3 DNA reads TGTGCCAGCAGATCAGGAGGTTTCACAGATACGCAGTATTTT. Translating gives CASRSGGFTDTQYF. The chain carries TRBV7-9 and TRBJ2-3, with D perhaps matching TRBD2 (5 bases). V lost 6 bases and J lost 2, with 12 bases in between. Germline V gene sequence: CDR1 SEHNR, CDR2 FQNEAQ (reference sequence). The CDR3 is 14 amino acids. The full variable domain, its missing parts supplied by reference TRBV7-9 and TRBJ2-3, is DTGVSQNPRHKITKRGQNVTFRCDPISEHNRLYWYRQTLGQGPEFLTYFQNEAQLEKSRLLSDRFSAERPKGSFSTLEIQRTEQGDSAMYLCASRSGGFTDTQYFGPGTRLTVL.